These T cell receptor beta chains were read from a single sample in a study of blood T cell repertoires in COVID-19. The protocol was immunoSEQ multiplex PCR, while the TCRdb copy is restricted to in-frame clones and leaves out a portion. The sample lists about 210,000 clones, around 92% occurring once. Source material: PBMCs or T cells enriched from blood (not recorded which). Every receptor here comes from a woman aged 18-35 years who had recovered from COVID-19. Both conserved end residues are part of each CDR3. D genes are given only for firm matches. Clone size is not always given. Where it is, it says once, few, many or a class for expanded clones.

d_call: TRBD2
clone_size: NA
v_call: TRBV5-1
j_call: TRBJ2-5
cdr3_nt: TGCGCCAGCAGCCCGGGACTAGCGGGGCCCCAAGAGACCCAGTACTTC
cdr3_aa: CASSPGLAGPQETQYF

d_call: TRBD1
clone_size: NA
v_call: TRBV6-5
j_call: TRBJ1-5
cdr3_nt: TGTGCCAGCAGGGACAGGCGGGATCAGCCCCAGCATTTT
cdr3_aa: CASRDRRDQPQHF

d_call: NA
clone_size: NA
v_call: TRBV11-2
j_call: TRBJ2-4
cdr3_nt: TGTGCCAGCAGCTTAATACAGGGTGCCAAAAACATTCAGTACTTC
cdr3_aa: CASSLIQGAKNIQYF

d_call: TRBD2
clone_size: NA
v_call: TRBV3-1/TRBV3-2
j_call: TRBJ2-1
cdr3_nt: TGTGCCAGCAGCCAACTAGCGGGGGGGCCCTACAATGAGCAGTTCTTC
cdr3_aa: CASSQLAGGPYNEQFF

d_call: NA
clone_size: once
v_call: TRBV25-1
j_call: TRBJ1-1
cdr3_nt: TGTGCCAGCAGTGAATATATTCTGGGGGGGGGCACTGAAGCTTTCTTT
cdr3_aa: CASSEYILGGGTEAFF

d_call: TRBD1
clone_size: NA
v_call: TRBV5-3
j_call: TRBJ1-5
cdr3_nt: TGTGCCAGAAGCTTGGGGGGGTTTGCTTTGGGACAGGGAAACGATCAGCCCCAGCATTTT
cdr3_aa: CARSLGGFALGQGNDQPQHF

d_call: NA
clone_size: NA
v_call: TRBV5-1
j_call: TRBJ1-1
cdr3_nt: TGCGCCAGCAGCGTGACTGACACTGAAGCTTTCTTT
cdr3_aa: CASSVTDTEAFF

d_call: TRBD1
clone_size: once
v_call: TRBV19
j_call: TRBJ1-6
cdr3_nt: TGTGCCAGTAAAAACCGGGACAGCGCATTCGCACCCCTCCACTTT
cdr3_aa: CASKNRDSAFAPLHF

d_call: NA
clone_size: few
v_call: TRBV7-6
j_call: TRBJ1-6
cdr3_nt: TGTGCCAGCAGCCCCGATAGCTCCTATAATTCACCCCTCCACTTT
cdr3_aa: CASSPDSSYNSPLHF

d_call: NA
clone_size: NA
v_call: TRBV9
j_call: TRBJ1-4
cdr3_nt: TGTGCCAGCAGCTTCCAAGGGGCAACTAATGAAAAACTGTTTTTT
cdr3_aa: CASSFQGATNEKLFF

d_call: TRBD1
clone_size: NA
v_call: TRBV7-2
j_call: TRBJ1-4
cdr3_nt: TGTGCCAGCAGCTCACAGGGGGCTGCAACTAATGAAAAACTGTTTTTT
cdr3_aa: CASSSQGAATNEKLFF

d_call: NA
clone_size: NA
v_call: TRBV2
j_call: TRBJ1-2
cdr3_nt: TGTGCCAGCAGGCAACAGGGACAAGGCTACACCTTC
cdr3_aa: CASRQQGQGYTF

d_call: NA
clone_size: NA
v_call: TRBV10-3
j_call: TRBJ1-4
cdr3_nt: TGTGCCATCAGTGCAGACAGAACAACTAATGAAAAACTGTTTTTT
cdr3_aa: CAISADRTTNEKLFF

d_call: NA
clone_size: NA
v_call: TRBV28
j_call: TRBJ1-4
cdr3_nt: TGTGCCAGCAGTTCCCCCTCCCGGGAAAAACTGTTTTTT
cdr3_aa: CASSSPSREKLFF

d_call: TRBD2
clone_size: NA
v_call: TRBV7-9
j_call: TRBJ2-3
cdr3_nt: TGTGCCAGCAGCCCCGGGACTAGCGGCACAGATACGCAGTATTTT
cdr3_aa: CASSPGTSGTDTQYF

d_call: NA
clone_size: NA
v_call: TRBV5-6
j_call: TRBJ2-7
cdr3_nt: TGTGCCAGCAGCTCCCTCGGCAGGAACTCCTACGAGCAGTACTTC
cdr3_aa: CASSSLGRNSYEQYF

d_call: NA
clone_size: NA
v_call: TRBV3-1/TRBV3-2
j_call: TRBJ1-2
cdr3_nt: TGTGCCAGCAGCCAGGGCGGCAGGGGTGCTGGCTACACCTTC
cdr3_aa: CASSQGGRGAGYTF

d_call: NA
clone_size: NA
v_call: TRBV6-5
j_call: TRBJ1-2
cdr3_nt: TGTGCCAGCAGTCCCAGGACCCTAGGAGGCGGCTACACCTTC
cdr3_aa: CASSPRTLGGGYTF